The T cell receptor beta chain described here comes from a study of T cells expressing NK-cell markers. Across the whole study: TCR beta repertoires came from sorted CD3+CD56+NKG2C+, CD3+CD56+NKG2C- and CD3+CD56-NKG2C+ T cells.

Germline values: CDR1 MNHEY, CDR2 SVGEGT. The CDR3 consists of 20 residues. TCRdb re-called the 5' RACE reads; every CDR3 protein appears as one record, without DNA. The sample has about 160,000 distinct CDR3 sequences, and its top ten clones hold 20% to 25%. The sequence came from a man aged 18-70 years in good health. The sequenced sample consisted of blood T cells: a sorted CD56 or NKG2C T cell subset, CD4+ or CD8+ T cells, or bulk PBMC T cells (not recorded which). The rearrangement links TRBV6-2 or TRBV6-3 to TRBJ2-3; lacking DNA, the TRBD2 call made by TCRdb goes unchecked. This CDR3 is CASSYVWPTDRRESTDTQYF.